These T cell receptor beta chains were read from a single sample in a study of shared clonotypes between healthy human individuals. TCRdb keeps only in-frame clones here, not all; method: immunoSEQ multiplex PCR. This table holds some 530,000 clones, around 85% found once. Sample: PBMCs. All receptors come from a woman aged 40 to 50 in good health. Some clones in this sample may be carry-over from other donors' samples. Both conserved end residues are part of each CDR3. The order of the fields is clone size, D gene, J gene, V gene, CDR3 DNA, CDR3 protein. The D gene is left open where the match is weak. Expanded clones get a size class; other rows say once, few or many, or leave the size out.

size: NA
D: NA
J: TRBJ2-7
V: TRBV7-8
DNA: TGTGCCAGCAGCCCAGGATTGTCCTACGAGCAGTACTTC
CDR3: CASSPGLSYEQYF

size: once
D: TRBD1
J: TRBJ2-3
V: TRBV19
DNA: TGTGCCAGTAGTCCCCACAGGGGGACGGATACGCAGTATTTT
CDR3: CASSPHRGTDTQYF

size: NA
D: NA
J: TRBJ1-1
V: TRBV11-2
DNA: TGTGCCAGCAGCTTAGCGGTGTTAGAAGCTTTCTTT
CDR3: CASSLAVLEAFF

size: NA
D: TRBD1
J: TRBJ2-1
V: TRBV10-2
DNA: TGCGCCAGCTGGGACAGGGGTTCGGCCAATGAGCAGTTCTTC
CDR3: CASWDRGSANEQFF

size: NA
D: NA
J: TRBJ2-3
V: TRBV5-1
DNA: TGCGCCAGCAGCTCGGGACATCCCGATACGCAGTATTTT
CDR3: CASSSGHPDTQYF

size: few
D: NA
J: TRBJ1-2
V: TRBV29-1
DNA: TGCAGCGTTGAAATGGGCAGGGGAGGTGGCTACACCTTC
CDR3: CSVEMGRGGGYTF

size: NA
D: NA
J: TRBJ2-1
V: TRBV4-3
DNA: TGCGCCAGCAGCCGAGCAAGGTTTGATGAGCAGTTCTTC
CDR3: CASSRARFDEQFF

size: NA
D: NA
J: TRBJ2-3
V: TRBV4-2
DNA: TGTGCCAGCAGCCAAGGGAAGGGGGAGTGGTTTTCGGCAGATACGCAGTATTTT
CDR3: CASSQGKGEWFSADTQYF

size: NA
D: TRBD2
J: TRBJ2-3
V: TRBV6-4
DNA: TGTGCCAGCAGTGACTCAGGCGGGAGCGCAGATACGCAGTATTTT
CDR3: CASSDSGGSADTQYF

size: NA
D: TRBD1
J: TRBJ2-7
V: TRBV7-2
DNA: TGTGCCAGCAGCCCCCGGGACAGGGGCGTTCGGTCCTACGAGCAGTACTTC
CDR3: CASSPRDRGVRSYEQYF

size: once
D: NA
J: TRBJ2-1
V: TRBV19
DNA: TGTGCCAGTAGTATAGGGGCAGGGTACGACAATGAGCAGTTCTTC
CDR3: CASSIGAGYDNEQFF

size: medium-sized
D: TRBD1
J: TRBJ2-3
V: TRBV29-1
DNA: TGCAGCGTTGAAAGGGGGACAGGGGGTTCGGATACGCAGTATTTT
CDR3: CSVERGTGGSDTQYF

size: NA
D: NA
J: TRBJ1-1
V: TRBV10-3
DNA: TGTGCCATCAGTGATCTGACAGAGAACACTGAAGCTTTCTTT
CDR3: CAISDLTENTEAFF

size: NA
D: TRBD2
J: TRBJ2-1
V: TRBV11-2
DNA: TGTGCCAGCAGCTTAGATGCGAGATTGGCGGGAGTTGTAAATGAGCAGTTCTTC
CDR3: CASSLDARLAGVVNEQFF

size: once
D: NA
J: TRBJ2-1
V: TRBV5-4
DNA: TGTGCCAGCAGCTCCAAGGGGGGCATTTACAATGAGCAGTTCTTC
CDR3: CASSSKGGIYNEQFF

size: NA
D: NA
J: TRBJ2-5
V: TRBV27
DNA: TGTGCCAGCAGTTTCAGGACCGCAAAAGAGACCCAGTACTTC
CDR3: CASSFRTAKETQYF

size: NA
D: NA
J: TRBJ2-3
V: TRBV11-2
DNA: TGTGCCAGCAGCTCCGTGGGAGTGGAAGCAGATACGCAGTATTTT
CDR3: CASSSVGVEADTQYF

size: NA
D: NA
J: TRBJ2-2
V: TRBV6-6
DNA: TGTGCCAGCAGTTACTTGAAGAACACCGGGGAGCTGTTTTTT
CDR3: CASSYLKNTGELFF

size: NA
D: NA
J: TRBJ2-3
V: TRBV4-1
DNA: TGCGCCAGCAGCCAGGGACCTAGCACAGATACGCAGTATTTT
CDR3: CASSQGPSTDTQYF

size: NA
D: TRBD2
J: TRBJ2-3
V: TRBV5-1
DNA: TGCGCCAGCAGCTTGGCCGGGACTAGCGGGAGAGGAGATACGCAGTATTTT
CDR3: CASSLAGTSGRGDTQYF

size: few
D: NA
J: TRBJ2-7
V: TRBV7-6
DNA: TGTGCCAGCAGCTTCTCGGAGGACTCCTACGAGCAGTACTTC
CDR3: CASSFSEDSYEQYF

size: NA
D: NA
J: TRBJ1-3
V: TRBV5-6
DNA: TGTGCCAGCAGCTTGGCCGGGTCAACTCGCTCTGGAAACACCATATATTTT
CDR3: CASSLAGSTRSGNTIYF

size: NA
D: TRBD2
J: TRBJ2-7
V: TRBV6-1
DNA: TGTGCCAGCAGTGAAGCCCAGCTAGCGGGATACGAGCAGTACTTC
CDR3: CASSEAQLAGYEQYF

size: NA
D: NA
J: TRBJ2-2
V: TRBV11-2
DNA: TGTGCCAGCAGCTTAAACAGGGTCGGCACCGGGGAGCTGTTTTTT
CDR3: CASSLNRVGTGELFF

size: once
D: TRBD1
J: TRBJ1-2
V: TRBV5-1
DNA: TGCGCCAGCAGCTTGGCCGAGGGGGCGCGGTTTGGCTACACCTTC
CDR3: CASSLAEGARFGYTF